Listed here is a single TCR beta chain. Antigen: not known. Measured with immunoSEQ multiplex PCR; TCRdb has only the in-frame clones, and not every one. The sample carries about 140,000 clones, 85% to 90% recorded once. Per the germline V gene, CDR1 is SGHRS and CDR2 is YFSETQ. The V and J ends lost 4 bases and 7 bases, in that order; junction bases with no gene match: 7. The CDR3 loop spans 14 amino acids. This sample stems from a study of T cell responses to AZD1222 COVID-19 vaccine. Study-level points and caveats: Reportedly, nearly half the spike-specific TCRs target unmutated variant regions. Sampling that yielded the repertoires occurred only after the peak T cell response. A mostly white British donor set with more females was recruited, and clonal diversity was possibly underestimated.

The receptor was isolated from an adult who received the AZD1222 COVID-19 vaccine. V usage is TRBV5-1 and J usage is TRBJ2-2; 7 bases match TRBD1. Sequences were derived from peripheral blood, sampled 28 days after the second AZD1222 dose. The CDR3 nucleotides read TGCGCCAGCAGCCTTTTACAGGGGAACGGGGAGCTGTTTTTT. Its translation is CASSLLQGNGELFF.